This is a list of T cell receptor beta chains from one sample in a study of blood T cell repertoires in COVID-19. Produced via immunoSEQ multiplex PCR; TCRdb's table is partial and in-frame only. In the table there are 110,000 or so clones, about three quarters of which are singletons. The sequenced sample consisted of peripheral blood. These receptors were obtained from a human donor in a cohort sampled during active or convalescent COVID-19. Both conserved end residues are trimmed from each CDR3. A D gene is named only where the DNA matches it firmly.

TRBV15	TRBD2	ATSRGGLAGTEEQY
TRBV6-6	-	ASRRLGGGSNTEAF
TRBV29-1	TRBD1	SVGTGVNTEAF
TRBV18	TRBD1	ASLGGRSNEQF
TRBV5-6	TRBD1	ASSFDRGLGGYT
TRBV18	TRBD1	ASSPQSGGHEQF
TRBV7-2	TRBD1	ASTFLGQGSYEQY
TRBV5-5	-	ASSIERGPSYEQY
TRBV18	-	ASSPLPANEKLF
TRBV7-9	-	ASSLGGVYGYT
TRBV6-2/TRBV6-3	-	ASSSGLLTDTQY
TRBV19	TRBD1	ASSSHGTGNNEQF
TRBV6-5	-	ASSYSGGTHSYEQY
TRBV5-1	TRBD2	ASSLASSGLPYEQY
TRBV20-1	-	SASRTGGTLFAF
TRBV4-1	TRBD2	ASSQGRGADNEQF
TRBV4-1	-	ASSHYRTPVDTQY
TRBV27	TRBD2	ASSTISGRGVNEQF
TRBV10-3	-	AISGGLGSNQPQH
TRBV15	TRBD2	ATSTGAGAGTDTQY
TRBV5-1	TRBD1	ASSAPTGGYGYT
TRBV9	-	ASSDEGELF
TRBV28	-	ASSRALPSTDTQY
TRBV6-1	-	ASSEYAEYYEQY
TRBV4-1	TRBD1	ASSQAEGAPTEAF
TRBV7-6	-	ASSLNIGADTQY
TRBV5-1	-	ASSLDAGSSYNEQF
TRBV7-2	-	ASSNSGSSYNEQF
TRBV5-1	-	ASSPQTGGGYT
TRBV7-2	-	ASSPYDSLAKNIQY
TRBV19	-	ASSIRWETYNEQF
TRBV6-1	TRBD1	ASSEGGFVGTVVQETQY
TRBV27	-	ASSLWGDNSPLH
TRBV27	TRBD1	ASSLSKGQGYT
TRBV4-3	TRBD2	ASSQDRSGLAGYEQY
TRBV3-1/TRBV3-2	TRBD2	ASSAGVISYEQY
TRBV5-1	-	ASSLSQSYNSPLH
TRBV2	-	ASSALGGPQETQY
TRBV28	TRBD1	ASSTGTGGAPGNTIY
TRBV19	TRBD1	ASSIDRGIYEQY
TRBV5-1	TRBD1	ASSSAYRQGALTGELF
TRBV3-1/TRBV3-2	TRBD2	ASKGASGGAYNEQF
TRBV4-2	-	ASGATRQGGT
TRBV19	-	ASARMGGGTDTQY
TRBV30	-	AWSVHYEQY